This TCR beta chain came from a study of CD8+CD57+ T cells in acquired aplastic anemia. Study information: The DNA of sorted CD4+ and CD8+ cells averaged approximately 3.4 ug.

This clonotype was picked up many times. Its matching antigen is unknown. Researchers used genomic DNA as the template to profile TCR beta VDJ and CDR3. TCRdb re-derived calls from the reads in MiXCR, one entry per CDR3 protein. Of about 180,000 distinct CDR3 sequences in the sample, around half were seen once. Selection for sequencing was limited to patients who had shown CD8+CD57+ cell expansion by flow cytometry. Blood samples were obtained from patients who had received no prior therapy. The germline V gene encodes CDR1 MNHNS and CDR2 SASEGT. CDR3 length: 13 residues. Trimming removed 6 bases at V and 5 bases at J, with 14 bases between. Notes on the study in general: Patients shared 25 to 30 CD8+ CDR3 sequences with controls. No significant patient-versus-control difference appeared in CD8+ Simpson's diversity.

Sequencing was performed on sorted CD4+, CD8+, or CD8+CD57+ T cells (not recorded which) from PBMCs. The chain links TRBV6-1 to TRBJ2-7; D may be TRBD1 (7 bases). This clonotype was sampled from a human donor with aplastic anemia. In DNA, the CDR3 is TGTGCCAGCAGGCAGGGGGGTGAGGACGAGCAGTACTTC. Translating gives CASRQGGEDEQYF.